The 30 T cell receptor beta chains listed next were all sequenced from one sample in a study of T cells in Graves' hyperthyroidism and ophthalmopathy. Researchers amplified the TCR beta CDR3 regions from RNA transcripts. The primer set for the first-round RT-PCR of the TCR CDR3 was HTBI. Each CDR3 protein gets one entry after TCRdb re-called the multiplex PCR reads with MiXCR. The table has some 760,000 distinct CDR3 sequences, 14% seen once. The specimen was blood. The source is a woman younger than 35 with Graves' hyperthyroidism.

Of note for this clonotype: One end of the junction fails to match germline, which may point to a read error. The rearrangement links TRBV18 to TRBJ1-3; D might be TRBD1 (6 bases). This CDR3 is built from 14 residues. CDR1 KGHSH and CDR2 LQKENI come from the germline V gene. CDR3 amino acids: CASSPTGAGNTRYF. DNA for the CDR3: TGTGCCAGCTCACCGACAGGCGCAGGAAACACCAGATATTTT.

This chain links TRBV20-1 with TRBJ2-5; the match to TRBD2 covers 9 bases. V lost 5 bases to trimming and J lost 2 bases; unmatched junction nucleotides: 9. The CDR3 is 15 residues long. Looked up from germline, CDR1 is DFQATT and CDR2 is SNEGSKA (reference sequence). The CDR3, as DNA: TGCAGTGCTCCCCAGGCTAGCGGGATACAAGAGACCCAGTACTTC. Protein: CSAPQASGIQETQYF.

The V gene is TRBV7-9, the J gene TRBJ2-7; TRBD1 matches 9 bases. Germline CDR1 SEHNR, CDR2 FQNEAQ (reference sequence). The length of the CDR3 is 15 residues. The V gene end was trimmed by 5 bases and the J gene end by 1 base; junction bases not matched to a gene: 6. The CDR3 is CASSRSGTGSYEQYF. For the CDR3, the DNA is TGTGCCAGCAGCAGATCCGGGACAGGGTCCTACGAGCAGTACTTC.

This clonotype was detected ten times or more. This chain connects TRBV12-3 or TRBV12-4 to TRBJ2-2; 7 nucleotides align to TRBD1. V lost 6 bases to trimming and J lost 4 bases; unmatched junction nucleotides: 5. This CDR3 spans 14 amino acids. CDR3 sequence: CASRENRGTGELFF. The DNA for the CDR3 is TGTGCCAGCAGGGAAAACAGGGGCACCGGGGAGCTGTTTTTT.

The table lists this clonotype with a few counts. The chain joins TRBV7-2 to TRBJ2-2; possible D gene TRBD1, 6 bases. The CDR3 sequence is 13 residues long. The germline V gene encodes CDR1 SGHTA and CDR2 FQGNSA. The V end lost 3 bases, the J end lost 8 bases, and 10 bases lay between the germline ends. The CDR3 loop is CASSFRGSGELFF. The DNA for the CDR3 is TGTGCCAGCAGCTTCAGGGGTTCTGGGGAGCTGTTTTTT.

The chain carries TRBV6-1 and TRBJ1-4; D is undetermined. This CDR3 has 14 residues. Germline V gene sequence: CDR1 MNHNS, CDR2 SASEGT. The ends were cut back, 7 bases at V and 6 bases at J, with 15 bases in the middle. In nucleotides, the CDR3 is TGTGCCAGCAAAAGTCCAAGACTCCATGAAAAACTGTTTTTT. Encoded protein: CASKSPRLHEKLFF.

This clonotype was observed a few times. V is TRBV13 and J is TRBJ2-7, with 9 bases lining up with TRBD2. With V trimmed by 2 bases and J by 7 bases, 6 bases remained unmatched. The CDR3 is made up of 14 amino acids. Germline CDR1 is PRHDT and CDR2 is FYEKMQ (reference sequence). CDR3: CASSLSSGDLEQYF. DNA of the CDR3: TGTGCCAGCAGCTTATCTAGCGGGGATCTTGAGCAGTACTTC.

This clonotype was observed a handful of times. The rearrangement links TRBV6-2 or TRBV6-3 to TRBJ1-2, with 9 bases matching TRBD1. CDR3 length equals 14 residues. Germline values: CDR1 MNHEY, CDR2 SVGEGT. The ends lost 6 bases at V and 5 bases at J; junction bases unmatched: 7. The CDR3 region is CASRRTGVLYGYTF. CDR3 DNA: TGTGCCAGCAGAAGGACAGGGGTCTTATATGGCTACACCTTC.

This clonotype has ten or more counts. V is TRBV9 and J is TRBJ2-1; D uncertain. The V end lost 0 bases, the J end lost 6 bases, and 7 bases lay between the germline ends. Germline V gene data show CDR1 as SGDLS and CDR2 as YYNGEE. There are 13 residues in the CDR3. CDR3 sequence (DNA): TGTGCCAGCAGCGTAGGTCTTGTCAATGAGCAGTTCTTC. Translated, it gives CASSVGLVNEQFF.

This clonotype was observed many times. V usage is TRBV6-2 or TRBV6-3 and J usage is TRBJ1-1; D gene ambiguous. V was cut by 3 bases and J by 0 bases, with 11 bases left in between. The CDR3 totals 15 residues. In germline, CDR1 is MNHEY, CDR2 SVGEGT. The chain's CDR3 is CASSYRLILNTEAFF. For the CDR3, the DNA is TGTGCCAGCAGTTATCGGCTGATATTGAACACTGAAGCTTTCTTT.

This clonotype came up a few times. The chain is built from TRBV7-9 and TRBJ2-7; 7 bases agree with TRBD2. The germline V gene has CDR1 SEHNR and CDR2 FQNEAQ (reference sequence). The V segment lost 5 bases and the J segment 4 bases; nucleotides outside the gene matches: 23. The length of the CDR3 is 19 residues. CDR3 loop: CASSPLSRAGVTNTYEQYF. The CDR3 DNA reads as TGTGCCAGCAGCCCTTTATCTCGGGCGGGAGTCACCAATACTTACGAGCAGTACTTC.

In this sample, this clonotype turned up many times. This chain links TRBV7-9 with TRBJ2-5, with D possibly TRBD1 on 5 matching bases. The V end was cut by 1 base, the J end by 3 bases, with 15 bases between. The CDR3 has 16 amino acids. CDR1 and CDR2 (germline): SEHNR, FQNEAQ (reference sequence). The CDR3 loop is CASSLVGRAGEETQYF. The CDR3 DNA is TGTGCCAGCAGCTTAGTCGGCAGGGCTGGAGAAGAGACCCAGTACTTC.

In its sample, this clonotype was seen many times. In DNA, the CDR3 is TGCGCCAGCAGCTTGAGGGACAGGGACGAGCAGTACTTC. Translated, it gives CASSLRDRDEQYF. This chain links TRBV5-1 with TRBJ2-7, with 9 bases fitting TRBD1. V lost 1 base to trimming and J lost 5 bases; unmatched junction nucleotides: 1. Per the germline V gene, CDR1 is SGHRS and CDR2 is YFSETQ. CDR3 length: 13 residues.

In its sample, this clonotype was seen a few times. This rearrangement joins TRBV25-1 to TRBJ2-1; a weak D match, TRBD1 (5 bases). Germline-derived CDR1 and CDR2 are MGHDK and SYGVNS. The CDR3 consists of 17 residues. The V and J ends lost 2 bases and 0 bases respectively, with 14 bases between them. Here the CDR3 reads CASSELLAGNSYNEQFF. The CDR3 region has the DNA TGTGCCAGCAGTGAACTCTTGGCAGGGAACTCCTACAATGAGCAGTTCTTC.

This clonotype was counted between two and nine times. CDR3 sequence reads: CASSMSRGLSTEAFF. For the CDR3, the DNA is TGTGCCAGTAGTATGTCGAGGGGGCTTAGCACTGAAGCTTTCTTT. The chain employs TRBV19 and TRBJ1-1; 7 nucleotides match TRBD1. Germline lookup yields CDR1 LNHDA and CDR2 SQIVND (reference sequence). The CDR3 consists of 15 residues. The trim removed 3 bases at V and 4 bases at J, leaving 8 bases unmatched.

This clonotype was found a few times. The genes are TRBV20-1 and TRBJ2-7; 7 bases are shared with TRBD2. The V and J ends lost 5 bases and 2 bases, in that order; junction bases with no gene match: 9. Germline V lookup: CDR1 DFQATT, CDR2 SNEGSKA (reference sequence). This CDR3 spans 14 amino acids. The CDR3 nucleotides read TGCAGTGCTTGGGGCGGGGGAAAGACCTACGAGCAGTACTTC. Translation: CSAWGGGKTYEQYF.

The chain uses TRBV4-1 and TRBJ1-6; D may be TRBD1 (5 bases). V dropped 1 base and J dropped 7 bases, with 11 bases sitting between them. Germline V CDR1 and CDR2: MGHRA, YSYEKL. The CDR3 has 15 residues. CDR3 DNA sequence: TGCGCCAGCAGCCAAGTCGGGACGGGGAATTCACCCCTCCACTTT. Protein: CASSQVGTGNSPLHF.

The V and J genes are TRBV19 and TRBJ2-3; 11 bases align to TRBD2. V trimming: 5 bases; J trimming: 5 bases; junction bases outside the gene matches: 3. The V gene's germline CDR1 is LNHDA and CDR2 SQIVND (reference sequence). This CDR3 spans 14 amino acids. As DNA, the CDR3 is TGTGCCAGTAGTTTCCTAGCGGGAGGAGATACGCAGTATTTT. This translates into CASSFLAGGDTQYF.

The table lists this clonotype with many counts. CDR3 sequence reads: CASSLGGPGNTEAFF. The CDR3 nucleotides are TGTGCCAGCAGCCTGGGGGGCCCGGGGAACACTGAAGCTTTCTTT. The chain recombines TRBV7-2 with TRBJ1-1, with D possibly TRBD1 on 6 matching bases. The CDR3 consists of 15 residues. Trimming cost V 5 bases and J 1 base, with 14 bases left between them. Per the germline V gene, CDR1 is SGHTA and CDR2 is FQGNSA.

This clonotype was observed many times. V and J are TRBV30 and TRBJ1-1; D is unclear. Trimming took 6 bases from V and 8 from J, leaving 16 bases between them. The germline V gene encodes CDR1 GTSNPN and CDR2 SVGIG (reference sequence). The CDR3 is 12 amino acids. CDR3 DNA: TGTGCCTGCTCCGATCCCCCGGGGGAAGCTTTCTTT. It translates to CACSDPPGEAFF.

This clonotype was observed many times. The rearrangement uses TRBV5-1 and TRBJ2-7; TRBD1 agrees at 8 bases. The J segment lost 2 bases and the V segment lost 2 bases, leaving 6 bases of the junction unmatched. This CDR3 is built from 15 residues. Germline lookup yields CDR1 SGHRS and CDR2 YFSETQ. The CDR3 protein is CASSLMDRAAYEQYF. The CDR3 region has the DNA TGCGCCAGCAGCTTAATGGACAGGGCCGCCTACGAGCAGTACTTC.

The chain recombines TRBV11-2 with TRBJ2-7, with no clear D. Germline CDR1 is SGHAT and CDR2 is FQNNGV. The CDR3 has 11 amino acids. Deletions cut 0 bases from V and 6 bases from J, with 3 bases between. The CDR3 nucleotides are TGTGCCAGCAGCTTAGATGCCGAGCAGTACTTC. It specifies CASSLDAEQYF.

This clonotype came up many times. The V and J genes are TRBV6-1 and TRBJ2-3, with 8 bases lining up with TRBD2. The CDR3 sequence is 15 residues long. Germline CDR1 is MNHNS and CDR2 is SASEGT. V shed 6 bases, J shed 6 bases, and the junction held 11 bases outside the gene matches. The CDR3 DNA reads as TGTGCCAGCAGGGATCCGGGACTAGAGAGTGATACGCAGTATTTT. Protein sequence: CASRDPGLESDTQYF.

This clonotype was detected ten times or more. V and J are TRBV9 and TRBJ2-1, with D maybe TRBD2 (6 bases). The CDR3 runs 13 residues. The V gene lost 6 bases and the J gene lost 2 bases, with 9 bases spanning the gap. Germline CDR1 and CDR2: SGDLS and YYNGEE. The CDR3 loop is CASTGRPYNEQFF. DNA of the CDR3: TGTGCCAGCACCGGGAGACCCTACAATGAGCAGTTCTTC.

The chain carries TRBV18 and TRBJ1-6; unclear D gene. CDR3 size: 12 residues. V lost 2 bases, J lost 8 bases, and 4 bases lay in between. CDR1 KGHSH and CDR2 LQKENI come from the germline V gene. The CDR3 region is CASSPLDSPLHF. In DNA, the CDR3 is TGTGCCAGCTCACCATTGGATTCACCCCTCCACTTT.

This clonotype was recorded many times. This chain uses TRBV11-2 with TRBJ1-2; the D gene is possibly TRBD1 (6 bases). The germline gives CDR1 SGHAT, CDR2 FQNNGV. The V and J ends lost 5 bases and 4 bases respectively, with 11 bases between them. The CDR3 totals 13 residues. CDR3 amino acids: CASSRGGSYGYTF. The DNA of the CDR3 is TGTGCCAGCAGCCGAGGGGGGTCCTATGGCTACACCTTC.

This clonotype was detected a few times. The chain joins TRBV6-1 to TRBJ2-7; D may match TRBD1 or TRBD2 (5 bases each). The germline CDR1 and CDR2 sequences are MNHNS and SASEGT. This CDR3 comprises 14 residues. V lost 5 bases to trimming and J lost 2 bases, with 13 bases between them. The CDR3 protein is CASSWGVGAYEQYF. The CDR3 region has the DNA TGTGCCAGCAGTTGGGGCGTGGGGGCCTACGAGCAGTACTTC.

At least ten counts were recorded for this clonotype. The chain recombines TRBV18 with TRBJ1-6; possible D gene TRBD1, 5 bases. The CDR3 totals 15 residues. The V and J ends lost 4 bases and 8 bases respectively, with 15 bases between them. From germline, CDR1 is KGHSH and CDR2 LQKENI. The CDR3 loop reads CASSLGGAGYSPLHF. In DNA, the CDR3 is TGTGCCAGCTCACTGGGGGGAGCCGGTTATTCACCCCTCCACTTT.

This chain links TRBV6-5 with TRBJ2-7, with 9 bases fitting TRBD2. With 2 bases clipped from V and 2 bases from J, the junction kept 10 bases outside the gene matches. Looked up from germline, CDR1 is MNHEY and CDR2 is SVGAGI. This CDR3 comprises 17 residues. DNA of the CDR3: TGTGCCAGCAGTTACGGAGCCGCGACTAGCGGCCCCTACGAGCAGTACTTC. It specifies CASSYGAATSGPYEQYF.

V is TRBV2 and J is TRBJ2-1; D gene ambiguous. This CDR3 spans 13 amino acids. The V gene lost 8 bases and the J gene lost 6 bases, with 14 bases spanning the gap. CDR1 and CDR2 (germline): SNHLY, FYNNEI. The CDR3 loop reads CASFPQASNEQFF. The CDR3 bases are TGTGCCAGCTTCCCCCAGGCGAGCAATGAGCAGTTCTTC.